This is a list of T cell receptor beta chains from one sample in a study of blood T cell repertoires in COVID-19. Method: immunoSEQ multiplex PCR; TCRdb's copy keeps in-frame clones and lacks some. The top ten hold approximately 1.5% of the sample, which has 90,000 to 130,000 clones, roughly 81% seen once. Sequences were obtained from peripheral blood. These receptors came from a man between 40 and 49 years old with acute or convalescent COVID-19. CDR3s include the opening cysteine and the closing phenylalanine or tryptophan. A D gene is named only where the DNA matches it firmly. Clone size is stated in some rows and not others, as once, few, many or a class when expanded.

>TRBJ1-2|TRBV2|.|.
TGTGCCAGCAGGGAGAGGGCCTTAGGAGGCTACACCTTC
CASRERALGGYTF
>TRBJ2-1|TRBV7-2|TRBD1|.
TGTGCCAGCCGACGTCTTACAGGGGGCTATGAGCAGTTCTTC
CASRRLTGGYEQFF
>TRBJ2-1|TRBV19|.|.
TGTGCCAGTAGTATAGGTCTCGGGGGGCGATACAATGAGCAGTTCTTC
CASSIGLGGRYNEQFF
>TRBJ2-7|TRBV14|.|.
TGTGCCAGCAGCCAAGTGGGGCTGACTCTTTCCTACGAGCAGTACTTC
CASSQVGLTLSYEQYF
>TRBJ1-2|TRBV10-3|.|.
TGTGCCATCACTGGGCAGGGAGGAGGCTACACCTTC
CAITGQGGGYTF
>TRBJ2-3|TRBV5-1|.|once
TGCGCCAGTCAGCCAACGGGACTTAACACAGATACGCAGTATTTT
CASQPTGLNTDTQYF
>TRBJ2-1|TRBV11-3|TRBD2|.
TGTGCCAGCAGCTTAGCGGGAGGGCGTGGTGAGCAGTTCTTC
CASSLAGGRGEQFF
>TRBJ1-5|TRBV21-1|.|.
TGTGCCAGCGGACAGGGAGGAAATCAGCCCCAGCATTTT
CASGQGGNQPQHF
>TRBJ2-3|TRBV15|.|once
TGTGCCACCAGCGGCCCGGAGTCAGATACGCAGTATTTT
CATSGPESDTQYF
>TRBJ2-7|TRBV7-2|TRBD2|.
TGTGCCAGCAGCTTAGCTAGCGGGGCAACCTACGAGCAGTACTTC
CASSLASGATYEQYF
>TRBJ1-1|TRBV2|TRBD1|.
TGTGCCAGCAGTGGGACAGGGATCACTGAAGCTTTCTTT
CASSGTGITEAFF
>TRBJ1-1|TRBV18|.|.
TGTGCCAGCTCACCACCGGGCCGGGAGGGGACTGAAGCTTTCTTT
CASSPPGREGTEAFF
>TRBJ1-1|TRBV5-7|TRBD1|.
TGTGCCAGCAGCCGACAGGGCCACCCTGAAGCTTTCTTT
CASSRQGHPEAFF
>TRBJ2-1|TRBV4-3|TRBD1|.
TGCGCCAGCAGCCAAGAAGGGACAGGCCCCTACAATGAGCAGTTCTTC
CASSQEGTGPYNEQFF
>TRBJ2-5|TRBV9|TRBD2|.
TGTGCCAGCAGCCCCGGGACTAGCGTCGTAAGGGAGACCCAGTACTTC
CASSPGTSVVRETQYF
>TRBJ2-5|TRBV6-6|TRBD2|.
TGTGCCAGCAGCTCTAGCGGGGGGGCCCTGGAGACCCAGTACTTC
CASSSSGGALETQYF
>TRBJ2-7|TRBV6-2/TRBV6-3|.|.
TGTGCCAGCAGTGGTACTACAGGGTACTACGAGCAGTACTTC
CASSGTTGYYEQYF
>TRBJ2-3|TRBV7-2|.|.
TGTGCCAGCAGCTTGGAGGGGACGGCCGGCGTTGTTACGCAGTATTTT
CASSLEGTAGVVTQYF
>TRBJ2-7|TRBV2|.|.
TGTGCCAGCAGTTCCCGGGAGACCTACGAGCAGTACTTC
CASSSRETYEQYF
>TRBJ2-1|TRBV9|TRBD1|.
TGTGCCAGCAGCGTAGTACGGACAGGGAGCCAGTTCTTC
CASSVVRTGSQFF
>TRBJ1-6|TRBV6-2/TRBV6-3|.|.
TGTGCCAGCAGCCCCGCCGGGCGGGGCAATTCACCCCTCCACTTT
CASSPAGRGNSPLHF
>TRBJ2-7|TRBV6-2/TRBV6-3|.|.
TGTGCCAGCAGTTTCCGGGACCTCGGGGGCTACGAGCAGTACTTC
CASSFRDLGGYEQYF
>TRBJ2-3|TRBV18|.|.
TGTGCCAGCTCGACAGGGAGGACAGATACGCAGTATTTT
CASSTGRTDTQYF
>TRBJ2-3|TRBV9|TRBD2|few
TGTGCCAGCAGCACCCTTAGCGGGAGCACAGATACGCAGTATTTT
CASSTLSGSTDTQYF
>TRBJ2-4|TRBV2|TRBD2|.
TGTGCCAGCAGTGCTAGCGGGAGCAAAAACATTCAGTACTTC
CASSASGSKNIQYF
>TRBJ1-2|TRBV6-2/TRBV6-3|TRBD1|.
TGTGCCAGCAGTTACTCGAGAAGCCGACAGGGGGAAAACACCTTC
CASSYSRSRQGENTF
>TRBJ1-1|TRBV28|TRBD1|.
TGTGCCAGCAGTCCTCGGACAGGCTGGGATGAAGCTTTCTTT
CASSPRTGWDEAFF
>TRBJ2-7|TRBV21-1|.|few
TGTGCCAGCAGCAAAGAGGGACAGCACTACGAGCAGTACTTC
CASSKEGQHYEQYF
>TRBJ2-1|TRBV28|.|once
TGTGCCAGCAGTTTAGCGGGGACCGCTCCCTTCAATGAGCAGTTCTTC
CASSLAGTAPFNEQFF
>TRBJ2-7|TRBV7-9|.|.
TGTGCCAGCGCCCGTGGGGGGAGCTCCTACGAGCAGTACTTC
CASARGGSSYEQYF
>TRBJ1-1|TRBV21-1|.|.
TGTGCCAGCCCCATTGGGGGGTTAATTGGGATGGGGACGAACACTGAAGCTTTCTTT
CASPIGGLIGMGTNTEAFF
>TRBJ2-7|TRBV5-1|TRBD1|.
TGCGCCAGCAGCTTGTATCAGGGGGATGCCTACGAGCAGTACTTC
CASSLYQGDAYEQYF
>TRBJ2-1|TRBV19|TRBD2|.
TGTGCCAGTAGTATGGACGGGAGGTCCTACAATGAGCAGTTCTTC
CASSMDGRSYNEQFF
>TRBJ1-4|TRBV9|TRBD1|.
TGTGCCAGCAGCGCCGGGACAGCCGAAAAACTGTTTTTT
CASSAGTAEKLFF
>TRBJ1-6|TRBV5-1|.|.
TGCGCCAGCAGCTTGGTCGGGGATTATTCACCCCTCCACTTT
CASSLVGDYSPLHF
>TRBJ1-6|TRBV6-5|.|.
TGTGCCAGCAGTTCCGTCGGGGGCTCCTATAATTCACCCCTCCACTTT
CASSSVGGSYNSPLHF
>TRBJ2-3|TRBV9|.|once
TGTGCCAGCAGCGCCAGGCCGTTCCGCACAGATACGCAGTATTTT
CASSARPFRTDTQYF
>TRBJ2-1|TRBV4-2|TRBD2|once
TGTGCCAGCAGCCAAGATCCGGGACTAGGTTATGCTGAGCAGTTCTTC
CASSQDPGLGYAEQFF
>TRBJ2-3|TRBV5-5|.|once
TGTGCCAGCAGCCTCCAAGGGGGTCCAGTCTTGGCGGATACGCAGTATTTT
CASSLQGGPVLADTQYF
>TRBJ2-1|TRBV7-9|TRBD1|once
TGTGCCACCGGACAGGGGTACAATGAGCAGTTCTTC
CATGQGYNEQFF
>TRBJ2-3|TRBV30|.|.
TGTGCCTGGAGTCGCCTAGGCACAGATACGCAGTATTTT
CAWSRLGTDTQYF